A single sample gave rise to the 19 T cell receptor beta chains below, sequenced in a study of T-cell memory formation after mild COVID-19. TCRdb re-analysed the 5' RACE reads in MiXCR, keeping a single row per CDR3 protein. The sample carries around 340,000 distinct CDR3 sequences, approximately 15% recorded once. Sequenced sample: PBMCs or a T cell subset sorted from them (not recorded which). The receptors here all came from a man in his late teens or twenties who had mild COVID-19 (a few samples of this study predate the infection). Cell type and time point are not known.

The CDR3 nucleotides are TGTGCCAGTAAGGGGCAGGGGGCGACGGGTGCTTTCTTT. It is translated as CASKGQGATGAFF. This chain joins TRBV19 and TRBJ1-1; 8 bases align to TRBD1. V shed 7 bases, J shed 11 bases, and the junction held 12 bases outside the gene matches. The CDR3 loop spans 13 amino acids. Germline V gene data show CDR1 as LNHDA and CDR2 as SQIVND (reference sequence).

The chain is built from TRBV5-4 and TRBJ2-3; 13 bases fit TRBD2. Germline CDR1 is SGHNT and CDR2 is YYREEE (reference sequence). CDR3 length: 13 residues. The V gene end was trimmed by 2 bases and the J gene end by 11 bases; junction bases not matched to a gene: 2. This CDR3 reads CASSLRTSGRQYF. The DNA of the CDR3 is TGTGCCAGCAGCTTAAGGACTAGCGGGAGGCAGTATTTT. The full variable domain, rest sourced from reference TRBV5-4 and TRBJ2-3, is ETGVTQSPTHLIKTRGQQVTLRCSSQSGHNTVSWYQQALGQGPQFIFQYYREEENGRGNFPPRFSGLQFPNYSSELNVNALELDDSALYLCASSLRTSGRQYFGPGTRLTVL.

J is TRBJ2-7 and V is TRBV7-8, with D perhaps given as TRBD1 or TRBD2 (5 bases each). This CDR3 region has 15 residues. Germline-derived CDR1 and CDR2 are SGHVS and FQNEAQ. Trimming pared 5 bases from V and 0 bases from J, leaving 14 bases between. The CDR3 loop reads CASSDGTASSYEQYV. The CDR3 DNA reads TGTGCCAGCAGCGACGGGACGGCAAGCTCCTACGAGCAGTACGTC.

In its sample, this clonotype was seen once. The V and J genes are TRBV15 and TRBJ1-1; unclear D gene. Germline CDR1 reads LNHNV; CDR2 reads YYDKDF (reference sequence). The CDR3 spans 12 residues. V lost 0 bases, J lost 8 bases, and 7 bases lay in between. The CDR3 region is CATSRENGEAFF. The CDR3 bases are TGTGCCACCAGCAGAGAGAACGGAGAAGCTTTCTTT.

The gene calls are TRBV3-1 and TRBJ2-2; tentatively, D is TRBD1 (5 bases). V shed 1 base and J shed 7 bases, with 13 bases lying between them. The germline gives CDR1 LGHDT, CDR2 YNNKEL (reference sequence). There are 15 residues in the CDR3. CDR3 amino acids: CASSQGSGFDGELFF. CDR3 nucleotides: TGTGCCAGCAGCCAAGGATCAGGGTTCGACGGGGAGCTGTTTTTT.

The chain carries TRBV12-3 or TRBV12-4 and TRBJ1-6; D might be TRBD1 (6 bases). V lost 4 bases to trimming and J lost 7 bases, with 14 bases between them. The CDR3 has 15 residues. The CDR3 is CASSSETGYNSPLHF. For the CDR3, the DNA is TGTGCCAGCAGTTCAGAGACAGGCTACAATTCACCCCTCCACTTT.

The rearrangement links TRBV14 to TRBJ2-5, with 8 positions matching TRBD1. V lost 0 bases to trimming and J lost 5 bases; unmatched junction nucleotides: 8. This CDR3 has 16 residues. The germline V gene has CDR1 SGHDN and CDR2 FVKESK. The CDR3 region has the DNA TGTGCCAGCAGCCAAGATATCTCAGGGGGCAAGGAGACCCAGTACTTC. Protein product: CASSQDISGGKETQYF.

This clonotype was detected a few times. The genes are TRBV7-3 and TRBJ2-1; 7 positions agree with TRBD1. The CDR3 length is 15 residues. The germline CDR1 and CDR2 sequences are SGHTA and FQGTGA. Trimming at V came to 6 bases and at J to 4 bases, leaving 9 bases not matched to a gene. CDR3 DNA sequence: TGTGCCAGCAGGAAGACAGGGAGTCAATACAATGAGCAGTTCTTC. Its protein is CASRKTGSQYNEQFF.

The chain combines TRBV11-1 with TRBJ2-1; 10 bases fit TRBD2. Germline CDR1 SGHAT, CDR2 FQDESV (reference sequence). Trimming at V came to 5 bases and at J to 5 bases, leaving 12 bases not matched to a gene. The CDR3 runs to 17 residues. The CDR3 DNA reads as TGTGCCAGCAGCCTCCTAACTAGCGGGGTGAGACACAATGAGCAGTTCTTC. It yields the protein CASSLLTSGVRHNEQFF.

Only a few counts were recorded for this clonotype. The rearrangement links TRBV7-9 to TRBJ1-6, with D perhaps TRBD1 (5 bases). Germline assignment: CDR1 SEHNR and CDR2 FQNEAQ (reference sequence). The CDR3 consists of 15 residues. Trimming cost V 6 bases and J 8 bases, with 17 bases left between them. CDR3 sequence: CASRGLSQYDSPLHF. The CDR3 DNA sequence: TGTGCCAGCAGGGGACTTTCGCAGTACGATTCACCCCTCCACTTT. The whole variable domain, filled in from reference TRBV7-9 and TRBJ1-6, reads DTGVSQNPRHKITKRGQNVTFRCDPISEHNRLYWYRQTLGQGPEFLTYFQNEAQLEKSRLLSDRFSAERPKGSFSTLEIQRTEQGDSAMYLCASRGLSQYDSPLHFGNGTRLTVT.

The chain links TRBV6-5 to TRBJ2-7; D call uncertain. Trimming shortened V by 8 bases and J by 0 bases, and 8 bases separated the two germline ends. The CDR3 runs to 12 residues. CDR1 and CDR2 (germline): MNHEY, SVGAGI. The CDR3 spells CASGRSSYEQYV. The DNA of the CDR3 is TGTGCCAGCGGCAGGAGCTCCTACGAGCAGTACGTC.

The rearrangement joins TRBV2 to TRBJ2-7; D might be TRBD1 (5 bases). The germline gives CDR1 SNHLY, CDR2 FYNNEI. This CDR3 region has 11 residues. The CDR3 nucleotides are TGTGCCAGCAGTGAACTGGACACAGATTGCGTC. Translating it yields CASSELDTDCV.

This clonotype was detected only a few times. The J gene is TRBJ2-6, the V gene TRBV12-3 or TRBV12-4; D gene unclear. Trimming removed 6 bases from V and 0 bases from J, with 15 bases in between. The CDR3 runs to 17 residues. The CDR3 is CASRPSNHYSGANVLTF. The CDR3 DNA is TGTGCCAGCAGGCCCAGCAACCACTACTCTGGGGCCAACGTCCTGACTTTC.

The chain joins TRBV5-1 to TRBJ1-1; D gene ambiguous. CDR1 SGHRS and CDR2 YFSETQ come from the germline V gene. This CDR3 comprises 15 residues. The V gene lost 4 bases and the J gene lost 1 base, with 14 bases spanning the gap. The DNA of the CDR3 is TGCGCCAGCAGCCCAGCCGTTCTGGGGAACACTGAAGCTTTCTTT. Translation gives CASSPAVLGNTEAFF. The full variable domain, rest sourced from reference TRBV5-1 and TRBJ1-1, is KAGVTQTPRYLIKTRGQQVTLSCSPISGHRSVSWYQQTPGQGLQFLFEYFSETQRNKGNFPGRFSGRQFSNSRSEMNVSTLELGDSALYLCASSPAVLGNTEAFFGQGTRLTVV.

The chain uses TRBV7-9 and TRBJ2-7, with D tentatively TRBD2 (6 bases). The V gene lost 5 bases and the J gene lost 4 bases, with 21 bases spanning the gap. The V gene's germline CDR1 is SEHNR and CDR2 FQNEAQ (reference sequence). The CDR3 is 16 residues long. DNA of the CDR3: TGTGCCAGCAGCCCACTCCGCGTCGGGGGTCCGTACGAGCAGTACTTC. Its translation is CASSPLRVGGPYEQYF.

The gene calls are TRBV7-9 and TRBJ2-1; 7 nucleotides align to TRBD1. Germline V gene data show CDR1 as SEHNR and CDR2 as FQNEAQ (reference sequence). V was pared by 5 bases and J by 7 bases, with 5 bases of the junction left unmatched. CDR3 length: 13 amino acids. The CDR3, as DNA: TGTGCCAGCAGCACCAGGGGGTGGAATGAGCAGTTCTTC. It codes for CASSTRGWNEQFF.

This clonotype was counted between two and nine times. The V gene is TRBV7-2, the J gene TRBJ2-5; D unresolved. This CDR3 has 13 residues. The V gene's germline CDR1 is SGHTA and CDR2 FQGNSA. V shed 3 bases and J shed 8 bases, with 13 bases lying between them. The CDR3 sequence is CASSFPGLETQYF. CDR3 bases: TGTGCCAGCAGCTTTCCCGGATTGGAAACCCAGTACTTC.

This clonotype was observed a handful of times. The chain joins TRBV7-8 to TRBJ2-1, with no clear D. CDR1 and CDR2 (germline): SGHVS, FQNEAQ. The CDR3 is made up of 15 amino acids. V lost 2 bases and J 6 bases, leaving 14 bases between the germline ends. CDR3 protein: CASSLYLALGNEQFF. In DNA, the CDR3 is TGTGCCAGCAGCTTATATTTGGCCCTCGGCAATGAGCAGTTCTTC.

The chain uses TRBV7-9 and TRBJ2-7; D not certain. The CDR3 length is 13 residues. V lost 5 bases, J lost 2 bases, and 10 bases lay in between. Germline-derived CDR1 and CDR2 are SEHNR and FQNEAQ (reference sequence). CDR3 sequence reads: CASSPRSAYEQYF. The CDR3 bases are TGTGCCAGCAGCCCGCGCTCAGCCTACGAGCAGTACTTC.